These 9 T cell receptor beta chains originate from one sample sequenced in a study of memory CD4+ T cells and cytomegalovirus serostatus (dated by TCRdb to 2018 to 2020). The method behind the library was the immunoSEQ multiplex PCR assay. In its TCRdb copy, this immuneACCESS table keeps in-frame sequences only and misses some clones. Where compared with another copy, unresolved V genes explain less than half of these, and the others have no known cause. For this sample there are 45,000 to 50,000 clones; around 80% appear just once. The leading ten clones occupy about 0.8% of the sample. Single viable CD3+CD4+CD8-CD45RO+ cells were sorted as memory CD4+ T cells on a FACSAria II. The sample consisted of memory CD4+ T cells from blood. Every receptor here comes from an adult in good health and CMV-seronegative.

This clone has only one observation. The chain employs TRBV20-1 and TRBJ2-3; D remains unclear. The CDR3 sequence is 11 residues long. Looked up from germline, CDR1 is DFQATT and CDR2 is SNEGSKA (reference sequence). V gave up 2 bases and J gave up 2 bases, with 2 bases separating them. The CDR3 DNA sequence: TGCAGTGCTAGATCCACAGATACGCAGTATTTT. It codes for CSARSTDTQYF.

J is TRBJ2-5 and V is TRBV19, with TRBD2 matching 9 bases. Gene TRBJ2-7 matches the end of the DNA better, so the J call may be wrong. Germline V lookup: CDR1 LNHDA, CDR2 SQIVND (reference sequence). The CDR3 has 14 residues. The CDR3 loop is CASARAGGSYEQYF. The CDR3 DNA is TGTGCCAGTGCCAGAGCGGGGGGCTCCTACGAGCAGTACTTC.

In its sample, this clone was seen a few times. The gene calls are TRBV10-1 and TRBJ2-2, with D uncertain. CDR3 length: 18 amino acids. Germline lookup yields CDR1 WNHNN and CDR2 SYGVQD (reference sequence). The V gene lost 2 bases and the J gene lost 6 bases, with 22 bases spanning the gap. The CDR3, as DNA: TGCGCCAGCAGTGAGAGGATAGTAACCTTGGGGTACGCCGGGGAGCTGTTTTTT. Protein sequence: CASSERIVTLGYAGELFF.

This chain connects TRBV15 to TRBJ2-5, with 7 positions matching TRBD2. The V gene's germline CDR1 is LNHNV and CDR2 YYDKDF (reference sequence). V shed 1 base, J shed 1 base, and the junction held 3 bases outside the gene matches. The CDR3 runs 15 residues. CDR3 residues: CATSRGGTIQETQYF. The CDR3 DNA is TGTGCCACCAGCAGAGGCGGGACTATCCAAGAGACCCAGTACTTC.

This clone was counted between two and nine times. The chain joins TRBV4-1 to TRBJ2-2; perhaps TRBD1 as D (5 bases). Germline V gene sequence: CDR1 MGHRA, CDR2 YSYEKL. V shed 4 bases and J shed 0 bases, with 15 bases lying between them. This CDR3 has 17 amino acids. The CDR3 is CASSPTGRVANTGELFF. The CDR3 DNA follows: TGCGCCAGCAGCCCCACAGGCAGGGTGGCGAACACCGGGGAGCTGTTTTTT.

The chain joins TRBV6-5 to TRBJ2-7; D unclear. The CDR3 extends over 11 amino acids. Deletions cut 5 bases from V and 7 bases from J, with 9 bases between. Germline values: CDR1 MNHEY, CDR2 SVGAGI. CDR3 coding DNA: TGTGCCAGCAGTGAACTCCCTGAGCAGTACTTC. Translated, it gives CASSELPEQYF.

J is TRBJ2-3 and V is TRBV4-2; the match to TRBD2 covers 7 bases. V trimming: 1 base; J trimming: 7 bases; junction bases outside the gene matches: 5. Germline V CDR1 and CDR2: LGHNA, YNFKEQ. The length of the CDR3 is 14 residues. The CDR3 here is CASSQGFGGNTQYF. In nucleotides, the CDR3 is TGTGCCAGCAGCCAAGGGTTCGGGGGGAATACGCAGTATTTT.

The chain has TRBV7-9 and TRBJ1-1; D is unresolved. The CDR3 covers 14 residues. Trimming took 5 bases from V and 10 from J, leaving 20 bases between them. Germline V gene lookup returns CDR1 SEHNR and CDR2 FQNEAQ (reference sequence). DNA of the CDR3: TGTGCCAGCAGCCCCCTTTTGGACGCCCCCACAGCTTTCTTT. It codes for CASSPLLDAPTAFF.

The CDR3: CASSLLGQGAGANVLTF. The CDR3 DNA is TGTGCCAGCAGTTTATTAGGACAGGGGGCTGGGGCCAACGTCCTGACTTTC. The chain has TRBV27 and TRBJ2-6, with 10 bases identical to TRBD1. The CDR3 spans 17 residues. Trimming at V came to 1 base and at J to 2 bases, leaving 2 bases not matched to a gene. Germline V CDR1 and CDR2: MNHEY, SMNVEV (reference sequence).